This TCR beta chain appears in the sequencing data of a study of cytomegalovirus exposure and HLA in healthy donors. Findings and caveats of the study: In an earlier analysis, most TCR beta V segments were productive about 90% or about 30% of the time. The study recorded around 160 TCR beta chains that were cytomegalovirus-associated.

As for this clone: Antigen specificity is unknown.

PCR primers comprised 60 Vbeta and 13 Jbeta primers. This table comes from immunoSEQ multiplex PCR, and its TCRdb copy is limited to in-frame clones, with some not included. The sample includes about 180,000 clones, about 78% seen only once; the top ten take 5.7%. The TCR sequence derives from a man aged 40-49 years in good health and CMV-seronegative. Specimen: PBMCs.

CDR3 protein: CASSSQGYSNQPQHF. Written as DNA, the CDR3 is TGTGCCAGCAGCTCCCAGGGGTATAGCAATCAGCCCCAGCATTTT. V usage is TRBV7-9 and J usage is TRBJ1-5; TRBD1 might be the D (6 bases). This CDR3 spans 15 amino acids. Looked up from germline, CDR1 is SEHNR and CDR2 is FQNEAQ (reference sequence). V was clipped by 4 bases and J by 0 bases, with 10 bases between them.